This T cell receptor (beta chain) came from a study of cytomegalovirus exposure and HLA in healthy donors. 13 Jbeta primers and 60 Vbeta primers were used for the PCR. Measured with immunoSEQ multiplex PCR; TCRdb has only the in-frame clones, and not every one. Of 150,000 to 200,000 clones in the sample, about 79% were seen once. The study's findings and limits: Within a later analysis, the majority of CMV-associated TCR beta chains appeared HLA-restricted.

On this clone: Its cognate antigen is unknown.

The V segment lost 4 bases and the J segment 6 bases; nucleotides outside the gene matches: 3. Germline V CDR1 and CDR2: DFQATT, SNEGSKA (reference sequence). The CDR3 totals 11 residues. This rearrangement joins TRBV20-1 to TRBJ2-7; TRBD1 matches at 7 bases. The sequenced sample was PBMCs. This TCR derives from a woman aged 45 to 65 in good health and CMV-seronegative. In nucleotides, the CDR3 is TGCAGTGCTACCGACAGGGCCGAGCAGTACTTC. Encoded protein: CSATDRAEQYF.